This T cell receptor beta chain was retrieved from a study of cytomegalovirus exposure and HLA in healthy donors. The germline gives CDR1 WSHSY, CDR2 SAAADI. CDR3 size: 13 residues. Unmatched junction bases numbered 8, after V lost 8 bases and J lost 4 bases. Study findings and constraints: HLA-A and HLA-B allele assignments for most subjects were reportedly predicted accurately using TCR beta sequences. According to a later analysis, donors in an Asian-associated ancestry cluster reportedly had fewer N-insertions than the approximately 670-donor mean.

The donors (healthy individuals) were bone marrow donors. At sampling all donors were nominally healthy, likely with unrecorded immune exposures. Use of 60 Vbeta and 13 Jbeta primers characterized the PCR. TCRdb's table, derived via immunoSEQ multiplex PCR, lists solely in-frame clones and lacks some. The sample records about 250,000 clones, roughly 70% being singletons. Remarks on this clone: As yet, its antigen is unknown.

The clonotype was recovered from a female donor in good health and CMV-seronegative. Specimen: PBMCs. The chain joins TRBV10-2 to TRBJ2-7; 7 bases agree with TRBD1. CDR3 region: CASGTGTAYEQYF. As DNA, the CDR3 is TGCGCCAGCGGCACCGGGACAGCTTACGAGCAGTACTTC.